What follows is one T cell receptor beta chain and its context. Using a J-beta primer mix together with a sample-barcoded 5' primer, a second PCR was run for roughly 7 to 11 cycles. Each CDR3 protein is one row after TCRdb ran MiXCR on the 5' RACE reads. Among over a million distinct CDR3 sequences listed, roughly 59% were seen once. This entry comes from a study of blood T cells in healthy people across ages. V shed 6 bases and J 2 bases; nucleotides not matched to a gene: 7. Germline assignment: CDR1 WNHNN and CDR2 SYGVQD (reference sequence). The CDR3 is 15 amino acids. V usage is TRBV10-1 and J usage is TRBJ2-5; 9 bases are shared with TRBD1. Sample: blood. The receptor comes from a man aged 18 to 35 in good health. The DNA for the CDR3 is TGCGCCAGCAGCATCCGGACAGGGGAACAAGAGACCCAGTACTTC. Translated: CASSIRTGEQETQYF.